This T cell receptor beta chain stems from a study of T cell responses to AZD1222 COVID-19 vaccine. Findings and caveats of the study: Nearly half of spike-specific TCRs reportedly target variant regions that are unmutated in the B.1.351 and B.1.1.7 variants. The donor group comprised mostly white British people and more females; the analysis possibly underestimated clonal diversity.

The germline CDR1 and CDR2 sequences are SSHAT and FNYEAQ (reference sequence). CDR3 length equals 14 residues. In the case of this clone: Its cognate antigen is unknown. Compared with germline, one end of the junction differs, possibly owing to a read error.

TCRdb's copy holds only in-frame clones and misses some; the assay was immunoSEQ multiplex PCR. The table has under 140,000 clones, roughly 90% seen once. This sequence was found in an adult who received the AZD1222 COVID-19 vaccine. This material consisted of peripheral blood, taken 28 days after the second AZD1222 dose. The chain employs TRBV7-7 and TRBJ2-5, with D maybe TRBD1 (6 bases). The CDR3 region has the DNA TGTGCTAGCAGCTCAGGGGCTAGCCAAGAGACCCAGTACTTC. The encoded protein is CASSSGASQETQYF. Supplemented by reference TRBV7-7 and TRBJ2-5, the full variable domain reads GAGVSQSPRYKVTKRGQDVTLRCDPISSHATLYWYQQALGQGPEFLTYFNYEAQPDKSGLPSDRFSAERPEGSISTLTIQRTEQRDSAMYRCASSSGASQETQYFGPGTRLLVL.